This T cell receptor (beta chain) was captured by sequencing in a study of Graves' ophthalmopathy and Graves' hyperthyroidism. Findings and caveats of the study: Cross-validated, the 13-signature model showed 87.88%/81.08% sensitivity/specificity, and 80%/75% in the test set. The model's prediction of ophthalmopathy progression had 70.59% sensitivity and roughly 72% specificity. Blood contained most expanded thyroid clonotypes exceeding 0.001 frequency.

Researchers turned away patients with other autoimmune diseases, uncontrolled infections, pregnancy or lactation. Amplified material comprised TCR beta CDR3 regions derived from RNA transcripts. The first round was an RT-PCR with HTBI primers, and the second round was a multiplex PCR. Each CDR3 protein gets one entry after TCRdb re-called the multiplex PCR reads with MiXCR. Of 350,000 to 400,000 distinct CDR3 sequences detected, around 19% appear once; the ten largest clones hold approximately 1.4%. The germline V gene encodes CDR1 SGHNT and CDR2 YENEEA. With 1 base removed from V and 5 bases from J, the gap between germline ends came to 14 bases. The CDR3 has 15 residues. This clonotype was recorded many times. Its antigen is still unknown.

The chain has TRBV11-3 and TRBJ1-1, with D hard to call. The sample consisted of peripheral blood. The receptor was derived from a woman between 18 and 29 years old with Graves' ophthalmopathy. The CDR3 is CASSLVGRSSTEAFF. The DNA of the CDR3 is TGTGCCAGCAGCTTAGTAGGGAGATCTTCGACTGAAGCTTTCTTT.